These 25 T cell receptor beta chains share one sample of origin, sequenced in a study of blood T cell repertoires in COVID-19 (dated by TCRdb to the early 2020s). To prepare the library, the immunoSEQ multiplex PCR assay was applied. TCRdb took over this immuneACCESS table, retaining in-frame rearrangements with V and J assigned. Such tables are incomplete; in checked studies, under half of the missing clones stem from an unresolved V gene, and the remainder is unexplained. Within this sample are some 330,000 clones, with over 80% of them counted one time only. The top ten hold over 4.5% of the sample. The sample taken for sequencing was PBMCs or T cells enriched from blood (not recorded which). These receptors were collected from a woman between 45 and 65 years old who had recovered from COVID-19.

The chain uses TRBV7-2 and TRBJ2-1, with 9 positions matching TRBD2. This CDR3 has 16 residues. Trimming took 6 bases from V and 0 from J; bases not matched to a gene: 6. Per the germline V gene, CDR1 is SGHTA and CDR2 is FQGNSA. Here the CDR3 reads CASREDSGSSYNEQFF. The CDR3 coding sequence is TGTGCCAGCAGAGAGGATAGCGGGAGCTCCTACAATGAGCAGTTCTTC.

The V call is TRBV2, the J call TRBJ1-2; D might be TRBD1 (6 bases). Per germline, CDR1 SNHLY and CDR2 FYNNEI. V was cut by 2 bases and J by 2 bases, with 15 bases left in between. This CDR3 is 16 amino acids long. The DNA for the CDR3 is TGTGCCAGCAGTGAATTTTCGGGACAAAGAAACTATGGCTACACCTTC. Its protein product is CASSEFSGQRNYGYTF.

This clone was counted a few times. The chain links TRBV5-1 to TRBJ1-4; D might be TRBD1 (6 bases). The CDR3 spans 15 residues. Looked up from germline, CDR1 is SGHRS and CDR2 is YFSETQ. V was shortened by 3 bases and J by 8 bases, with 17 bases between the two germline ends. CDR3 in amino acids: CASSSQQGAYEKLFF. CDR3 DNA sequence: TGCGCCAGCAGCTCCCAACAGGGAGCGTACGAAAAACTGTTTTTT. Full variable domain (missing parts from reference TRBV5-1 and TRBJ1-4): KAGVTQTPRYLIKTRGQQVTLSCSPISGHRSVSWYQQTPGQGLQFLFEYFSETQRNKGNFPGRFSGRQFSNSRSEMNVSTLELGDSALYLCASSSQQGAYEKLFFGSGTQLSVL.

The chain recombines TRBV10-3 with TRBJ2-3, with 13 bases that match TRBD2. The CDR3 consists of 17 residues. V lost 0 bases to trimming and J lost 3 bases; unmatched junction nucleotides: 3. Germline V gives CDR1 ENHRY, CDR2 SYGVKD. CDR3 coding DNA: TGTGCCATCAGTGAGTCAAGGACTAGCGGGGGTACAGATACGCAGTATTTT. Its translation: CAISESRTSGGTDTQYF.

The rearrangement uses TRBV12-3 or TRBV12-4 and TRBJ1-2, with D possibly TRBD1 on 6 matching bases. The CDR3 loop spans 13 amino acids. V was cut by 1 base and J by 8 bases, with 11 bases left in between. The CDR3 nucleotides read TGTGCCAGCAGTTTAGGGACAGCAGAGGGCTACACCTTC. It translates to CASSLGTAEGYTF.

The V call is TRBV5-6, the J call TRBJ1-4, with 7 bases lining up with TRBD1. Germline V CDR1 and CDR2: SGHDT, YYEEEE. Unmatched junction bases numbered 9, after V lost 2 bases and J lost 8 bases. The CDR3 spans 15 residues. The CDR3 spells CASSFRTGQREKLFF. The CDR3 nucleotides are TGTGCCAGCAGCTTTCGAACGGGACAGAGAGAAAAACTGTTTTTT.

V usage is TRBV4-3 and J usage is TRBJ2-7; TRBD1 matches at 8 bases. This CDR3 region has 21 residues. V trimming: 0 bases; J trimming: 2 bases; junction bases outside the gene matches: 21. In germline, CDR1 is LGHNA, CDR2 YSLEER. CDR3 DNA sequence: TGCGCCAGCAGCCAAGAATGGGATCTGCAGGGGGCCCTGTATATCACCTACGAGCAGTACTTC. Its protein is CASSQEWDLQGALYITYEQYF.

The J gene is TRBJ2-5, the V gene TRBV11-3, with 8 nucleotides matching TRBD2. V lost 9 bases, J lost 4 bases, and 10 bases stayed unmatched. The CDR3 length is 14 residues. Germline CDR1 reads SGHNT; CDR2 reads YENEEA. The chain's CDR3 is CARRGALGPETQYF. In nucleotides, the CDR3 is TGTGCCAGGCGGGGGGCCTTGGGGCCAGAGACCCAGTACTTC.

This chain joins TRBV19 and TRBJ2-7; D not resolved. This CDR3 spans 13 amino acids. The germline V gene has CDR1 LNHDA and CDR2 SQIVND (reference sequence). Trimming shortened V by 1 base and J by 4 bases, and 8 bases separated the two germline ends. CDR3 coding DNA: TGTGCCAGTAGTATAGCAGAGCGTTACGAGCAGTACTTC. This codes for CASSIAERYEQYF.

This chain joins TRBV5-4 and TRBJ2-1, with 16 bases aligning to TRBD2. Germline-derived CDR1 and CDR2 are SGHNT and YYREEE (reference sequence). V was pared by 4 bases and J by 7 bases, with 2 bases of the junction left unmatched. The length of the CDR3 is 15 residues. The CDR3 spells CASSLGLAGGNEQFF. The DNA for the CDR3 is TGTGCCAGCAGCCTGGGACTAGCGGGAGGGAATGAGCAGTTCTTC.

The V call is TRBV13, the J call TRBJ2-1, with 9 bases aligning to TRBD2. The CDR3 is 20 amino acids. The germline CDR1 and CDR2 sequences are PRHDT and FYEKMQ (reference sequence). After removal of 0 bases from V and 2 bases from J, the junction contained 14 bases not matched to a gene. In nucleotides, the CDR3 is TGTGCCAGCAGCTTAGGCCAACTAGCGGGCCGGACCCTTCCCTACAATGAGCAGTTCTTC. It yields the protein CASSLGQLAGRTLPYNEQFF. Variable domain in full (rest from reference TRBV13 and TRBJ2-1): AAGVIQSPRHLIKEKRETATLKCYPIPRHDTVYWYQQGPGQDPQFLISFYEKMQSDKGSIPDRFSAQQFSDYHSELNMSSLELGDSALYFCASSLGQLAGRTLPYNEQFFGPGTRLTVL.

The chain couples TRBV6-4 to TRBJ2-1; 9 positions agree with TRBD2. CDR1 is MRHNA and CDR2 is SNTAGT in the germline V gene. J was trimmed by 5 bases and V by 1 base; bases with no gene match: 3. CDR3 length: 15 residues. The CDR3 nucleotides read TGTGCCAGCAGTGACTGGCGGGGGGGGCACAATGAGCAGTTCTTC. Its protein product is CASSDWRGGHNEQFF.

Only a few counts were recorded for this clone. This chain joins TRBV7-9 and TRBJ2-7, with 8 bases matching TRBD1. V lost 0 bases and J lost 2; bases outside the gene matches: 15. This CDR3 has 19 amino acids. From germline, CDR1 is SEHNR and CDR2 FQNEAQ (reference sequence). CDR3 coding DNA: TGTGCCAGCAGCTTAGCAATTTTAGTCGTCAGGGGGCCCACCTACGAGCAGTACTTC. Its protein is CASSLAILVVRGPTYEQYF.

V gene TRBV30 combines with J gene TRBJ1-2; 8 bases fit TRBD1. CDR3 length equals 13 residues. V lost 8 bases, J lost 7 bases, and 12 bases stayed unmatched. Per germline, CDR1 GTSNPN and CDR2 SVGIG (reference sequence). The CDR3 reads CANDKTGGLGYTF. The CDR3 DNA sequence: TGTGCCAACGACAAAACAGGGGGACTTGGCTACACCTTC.

The V and J genes are TRBV12-3 or TRBV12-4 and TRBJ1-5, with D tentatively TRBD1 (6 bases). The CDR3 has 12 amino acids. V was shortened by 6 bases and J by 5 bases, with 8 bases between the two germline ends. The DNA for the CDR3 is TGTGCCAGCAGGCCAGGGGATCAGCCCCAGCATTTT. Translated, it gives CASRPGDQPQHF.

In nucleotides, the CDR3 is TGTGCCTGGCGAGAACGGGGAGGCCAGTTCTTC. As protein: CAWRERGGQFF. The chain uses TRBV30 and TRBJ2-1, with D possibly being TRBD2 (6 bases). Between the trimmed V and J ends, which lost 5 bases and 13 bases, there was a span of 15 bases. The CDR3 runs to 11 residues. Germline CDR1 is GTSNPN and CDR2 is SVGIG (reference sequence).

This chain joins TRBV4-2 and TRBJ1-4; maybe TRBD1 (5 bases). There are 16 residues in the CDR3. The V gene's germline CDR1 is LGHNA and CDR2 YNFKEQ. Trimming stripped 0 bases from V and 6 bases from J, with 14 bases between. The CDR3 DNA reads TGTGCCAGCAGCCAAGAGGAGGGCAGGGCCGATGAAAAACTGTTTTTT. Translated, it gives CASSQEEGRADEKLFF.

The chain combines TRBV4-3 with TRBJ1-2, with TRBD1 matching 9 bases. The trim removed 0 bases at V and 4 bases at J, leaving 3 bases unmatched. Germline CDR1 and CDR2: LGHNA and YSLEER. The CDR3 runs 15 residues. The CDR3 DNA reads TGCGCCAGCAGCCAAGAGAGGACAGGGGTCTATGGCTACACCTTC. Its translation is CASSQERTGVYGYTF.

Only a few counts were recorded for this clone. This chain uses TRBV30 with TRBJ1-2; D is unclear. The CDR3 sequence is 12 residues long. In germline, CDR1 is GTSNPN, CDR2 SVGIG (reference sequence). The germline V and J ends were trimmed by 2 bases and 4 bases, with 8 bases remaining between them. The CDR3 region is CAWSSHIYGYTF. The CDR3 DNA is TGTGCCTGGAGTTCGCACATCTATGGCTACACCTTC.

The genes are TRBV6-5 and TRBJ1-3; D gene ambiguous. Germline CDR1 and CDR2: MNHEY and SVGAGI. The V end was cut by 7 bases, the J end by 0 bases, with 13 bases between. This CDR3 is built from 15 residues. CDR3 in amino acids: CASTFRLDSGNTIYF. CDR3 DNA: TGTGCCAGCACCTTCAGGTTAGACTCTGGAAACACCATATATTTT.

The chain joins TRBV7-2 to TRBJ2-5, with D perhaps matching TRBD1 (6 bases). The germline gives CDR1 SGHTA, CDR2 FQGNSA. The CDR3 runs 14 residues. V was cut by 3 bases and J by 5 bases, with 13 bases left in between. CDR3 region: CASSFMGARETQYF. The CDR3, as DNA: TGTGCCAGCAGCTTCATGGGGGCCCGGGAGACCCAGTACTTC.

This chain connects TRBV10-3 to TRBJ2-1; TRBD2 agrees at 11 bases. V gave up 8 bases and J gave up 4 bases; unmatched junction bases: 10. This CDR3 is 16 amino acids long. The germline gives CDR1 ENHRY, CDR2 SYGVKD. CDR3 region: CAIATPGTSGYNEQFF. The CDR3, as DNA: TGTGCCATCGCGACCCCAGGGACTAGCGGTTACAATGAGCAGTTCTTC.

The chain employs TRBV7-9 and TRBJ1-3, with TRBD1 matching 9 bases. This CDR3 is built from 16 residues. The V segment lost 5 bases and the J segment 4 bases; nucleotides outside the gene matches: 9. CDR1 is SEHNR and CDR2 is FQNEAQ in the germline V gene (reference sequence). The CDR3 DNA sequence: TGTGCCAGCAGCACCAACTCCGGGACAGGGGGAAACACCATATATTTT. It codes for CASSTNSGTGGNTIYF.

The CDR3 coding sequence is TGTGCCAGCAGCTTCCTGACACACACCGGGGAGCTGTTTTTT. This sequence encodes CASSFLTHTGELFF. The chain employs TRBV11-3 and TRBJ2-2, with no clear D. The germline gives CDR1 SGHNT, CDR2 YENEEA. The CDR3 contains 14 residues. Between the trimmed V and J ends, which lost 3 bases and 3 bases, there was a span of 8 bases.

The chain uses TRBV30 and TRBJ1-1; TRBD1 agrees at 7 bases. Germline values: CDR1 GTSNPN, CDR2 SVGIG (reference sequence). The CDR3 has 16 residues. V dropped 5 bases and J dropped 1; count of bases not matched to a gene: 13. The CDR3 sequence is CAWDWVAGQRNTEAFF. In nucleotides, the CDR3 is TGTGCCTGGGATTGGGTGGCGGGACAGAGGAACACTGAAGCTTTCTTT.